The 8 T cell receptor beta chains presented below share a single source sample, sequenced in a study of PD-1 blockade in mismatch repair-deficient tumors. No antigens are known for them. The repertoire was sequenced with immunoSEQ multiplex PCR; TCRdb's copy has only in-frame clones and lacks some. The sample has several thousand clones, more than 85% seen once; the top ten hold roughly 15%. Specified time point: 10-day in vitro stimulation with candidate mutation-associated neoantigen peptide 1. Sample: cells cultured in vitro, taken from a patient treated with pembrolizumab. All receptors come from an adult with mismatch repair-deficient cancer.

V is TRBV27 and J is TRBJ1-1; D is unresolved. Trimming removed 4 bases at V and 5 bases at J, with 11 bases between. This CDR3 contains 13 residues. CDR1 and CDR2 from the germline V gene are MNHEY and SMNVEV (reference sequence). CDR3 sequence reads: CASSWALETEAFF. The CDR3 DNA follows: TGTGCCAGCAGTTGGGCTTTGGAGACTGAAGCTTTCTTT.

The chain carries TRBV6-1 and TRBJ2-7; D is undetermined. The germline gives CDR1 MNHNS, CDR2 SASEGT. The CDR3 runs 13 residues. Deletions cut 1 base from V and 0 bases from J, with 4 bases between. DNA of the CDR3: TGTGCCAGCAGTGAAGGGATCTCCTACGAGCAGTACTTC. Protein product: CASSEGISYEQYF.

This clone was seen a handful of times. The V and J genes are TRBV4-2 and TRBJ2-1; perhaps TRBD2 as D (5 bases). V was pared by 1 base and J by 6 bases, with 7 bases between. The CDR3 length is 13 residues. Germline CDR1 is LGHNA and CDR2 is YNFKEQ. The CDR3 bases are TGTGCCAGCAGCCAAGCGGGGATCAATGAGCAGTTCTTC. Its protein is CASSQAGINEQFF.

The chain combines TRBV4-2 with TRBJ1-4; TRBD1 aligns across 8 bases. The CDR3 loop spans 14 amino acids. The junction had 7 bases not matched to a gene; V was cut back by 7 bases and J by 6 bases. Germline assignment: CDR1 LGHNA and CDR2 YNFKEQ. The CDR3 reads CASKHQGADEKLFF. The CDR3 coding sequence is TGTGCCAGCAAACACCAGGGGGCAGATGAAAAACTGTTTTTT.

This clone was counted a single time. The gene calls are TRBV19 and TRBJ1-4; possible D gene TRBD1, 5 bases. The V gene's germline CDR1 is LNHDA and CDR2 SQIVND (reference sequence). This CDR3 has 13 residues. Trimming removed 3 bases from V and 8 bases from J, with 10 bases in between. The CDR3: CASSISSGEKLFF. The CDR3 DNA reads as TGTGCCAGTAGTATTTCGTCAGGGGAAAAACTGTTTTTT. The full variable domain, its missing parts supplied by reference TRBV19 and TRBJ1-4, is DGGITQSPKYLFRKEGQNVTLSCEQNLNHDAMYWYRQDPGQGLRLIYYSQIVNDFQKGDIAEGYSVSREKKESFPLTVTSAQKNPTAFYLCASSISSGEKLFFGSGTQLSVL.

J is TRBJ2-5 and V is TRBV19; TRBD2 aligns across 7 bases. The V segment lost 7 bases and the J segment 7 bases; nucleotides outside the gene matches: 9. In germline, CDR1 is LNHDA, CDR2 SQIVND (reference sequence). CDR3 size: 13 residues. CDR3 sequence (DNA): TGTGCCAGTAACACAGCGGGGCTCATGACCCAGTACTTC. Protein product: CASNTAGLMTQYF.

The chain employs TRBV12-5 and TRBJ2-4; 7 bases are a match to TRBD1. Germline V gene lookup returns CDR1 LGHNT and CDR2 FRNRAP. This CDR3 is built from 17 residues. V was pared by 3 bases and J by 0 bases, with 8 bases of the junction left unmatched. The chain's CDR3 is CASGLSGQTLAKNIQYF. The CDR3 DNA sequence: TGTGCTAGTGGTTTATCGGGACAGACCCTAGCCAAAAACATTCAGTACTTC.

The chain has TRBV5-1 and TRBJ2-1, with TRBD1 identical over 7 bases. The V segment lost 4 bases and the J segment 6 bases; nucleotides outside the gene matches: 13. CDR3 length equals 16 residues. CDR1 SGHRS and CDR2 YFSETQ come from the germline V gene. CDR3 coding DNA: TGCGCCAGCAGCACCTACAGGGGCCCCCCCATCAATGAGCAGTTCTTC. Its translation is CASSTYRGPPINEQFF.